The 4 T cell receptor beta chains given below trace back to one sample, sequenced in a study of cytomegalovirus exposure and HLA in healthy donors. Primers: 60 Vbeta forward and 13 Jbeta reverse. Some clones are missing from TCRdb's copy, which holds only in-frame ones; the method was immunoSEQ multiplex PCR. The sample lists under 200,000 clones, roughly 73% occurring once. Sequenced input: PBMCs. These receptors all come from a woman aged 35 to 49 in good health and CMV-seropositive.

The chain couples TRBV7-3 to TRBJ2-4; D possibly corresponds to TRBD2 (5 bases). The CDR3 spans 13 residues. V was cut by 1 base and J by 5 bases, with 6 bases left in between. CDR1 SGHTA and CDR2 FQGTGA come from the germline V gene. CDR3 region: CASSLIGENIQYF. Here the CDR3 DNA reads TGTGCCAGCAGCTTAATCGGGGAAAACATTCAGTACTTC.

This clone was seen more than once but under ten times. The chain couples TRBV5-5 to TRBJ1-1; D ambiguous. CDR3 length: 13 amino acids. Trimming took off 0 bases at V and 5 bases at J, with 8 bases between the two ends. The germline CDR1 and CDR2 sequences are SGHKS and YYEKEE (reference sequence). CDR3: CASSLERETEAFF. The CDR3 DNA reads as TGTGCCAGCAGCTTGGAACGGGAAACTGAAGCTTTCTTT.

The chain couples TRBV10-3 to TRBJ2-7; 16 bases are a match to TRBD2. The CDR3 has 18 amino acids. Germline CDR1 is ENHRY and CDR2 is SYGVKD. Losses at the gene ends were 8 bases for V and 5 bases for J; bases not matched to a gene: 15. The CDR3 protein is CAIQAGGLAGGPSDEQYF. DNA for the CDR3: TGTGCCATCCAGGCGGGGGGACTAGCGGGAGGGCCCTCTGACGAGCAGTACTTC.

The chain couples TRBV27 to TRBJ2-7; 9 bases are a match to TRBD2. Trimming took 5 bases from V and 5 from J; bases not matched to a gene: 10. CDR3 length equals 15 residues. The germline V gene has CDR1 MNHEY and CDR2 SMNVEV (reference sequence). The CDR3 here is CASSPLAGGPNEQYF. In DNA, the CDR3 is TGTGCCAGCAGTCCGTTGGCGGGAGGGCCCAACGAGCAGTACTTC.